One sample yielded the 28 T cell receptor beta chains listed below, sequenced in a study of shared clonotypes between healthy human individuals. Selected positively for CCR7 and CD45RO-negative, naive CD8 cells excluded terminally differentiated effector memory CD45RA+ cells. Produced via immunoSEQ multiplex PCR; TCRdb's table is partial and in-frame only. Among around 700,000 clones, around 90% were seen once, and the ten largest hold roughly 22%. The specimen sequenced was naive CD8+ T cells sorted from blood. Receptors were obtained from a man aged 25-45 years in good health.

This chain connects TRBV6-5 to TRBJ2-1, with 7 bases fitting TRBD2. CDR1 is MNHEY, CDR2 SVGAGI, per germline. The CDR3 contains 16 residues. V lost 4 bases and J lost 0; bases outside the gene matches: 6. The CDR3 DNA sequence: TGTGCCAGCAGTTTCGAGGGCGGGAGCTCCTACAATGAGCAGTTCTTC. Translation gives CASSFEGGSSYNEQFF.

This rearrangement joins TRBV30 to TRBJ1-3; possible D gene TRBD1, 5 bases. The CDR3 extends over 15 amino acids. V lost 0 bases to trimming and J lost 7 bases, with 16 bases between them. The germline CDR1 and CDR2 sequences are GTSNPN and SVGIG (reference sequence). In nucleotides, the CDR3 is TGTGCCTGGAGTGTACGGAGGGGCTGGGAGAACACCATATATTTT. Its protein product is CAWSVRRGWENTIYF. The variable domain in full, completed from reference TRBV30 and TRBJ1-3, reads SQTIHQWPATLVQPVGSPLSLECTVEGTSNPNLYWYRQAAGRGLQLLFYSVGIGQISSEVPQNLSASRPQDRQFILSSKKLLLSDSGFYLCAWSVRRGWENTIYFGEGSWLTVV.

This sequence joins TRBV9 and TRBJ1-1; perhaps TRBD1 as D (6 bases). This CDR3 has 12 amino acids. V was trimmed by 2 bases and J by 7 bases, leaving 9 bases between them. CDR1 SGDLS and CDR2 YYNGEE come from the germline V gene. The CDR3 DNA reads as TGTGCCAGCAGCGTGCTACAGGGTGAAGCTTTCTTT. This translates into CASSVLQGEAFF.

The rearrangement links TRBV27 to TRBJ2-1, with 11 nucleotides matching TRBD2. Per germline, CDR1 MNHEY and CDR2 SMNVEV (reference sequence). Germline trimming cut 6 bases from V and 7 bases from J; bases unmatched to any gene: 5. The CDR3 length is 14 residues. The CDR3 is CASSRLAGQNEQFF. CDR3 DNA: TGTGCCAGCAGCCGACTAGCGGGACAGAATGAGCAGTTCTTC.

This chain uses TRBV6-5 with TRBJ2-7; TRBD1 might be the D (6 bases). Per germline, CDR1 MNHEY and CDR2 SVGAGI. V gave up 5 bases and J gave up 6 bases, with 17 bases separating them. This CDR3 has 14 residues. This chain's CDR3 is CASSARTATSEQYF. CDR3 nucleotide sequence: TGTGCCAGCAGTGCCCGGACAGCCACGTCCGAGCAGTACTTC.

The chain uses TRBV7-9 and TRBJ2-3; D may be TRBD2 (6 bases). V dropped 1 base and J dropped 3 bases, with 17 bases sitting between them. This CDR3 contains 17 residues. From germline, CDR1 is SEHNR and CDR2 FQNEAQ (reference sequence). CDR3 DNA sequence: TGTGCCAGCAGCTTAGAAGGGGCGGGGACCATAACAGATACGCAGTATTTT. Protein sequence: CASSLEGAGTITDTQYF.

V gene TRBV27 combines with J gene TRBJ2-7, with TRBD1 as a possible D gene (6 bases). Germline V gene lookup returns CDR1 MNHEY and CDR2 SMNVEV (reference sequence). V shed 6 bases and J shed 0 bases, with 12 bases lying between them. CDR3 length: 14 amino acids. CDR3 amino acids: CASRYSTGSYEQYF. The CDR3 DNA sequence: TGTGCCAGCAGATATTCGACAGGCTCCTACGAGCAGTACTTC.

The chain uses TRBV19 and TRBJ1-1; D gene uncertain. Trimming pared 6 bases from V and 0 bases from J, leaving 14 bases between. The CDR3 has 15 amino acids. Germline values: CDR1 LNHDA, CDR2 SQIVND (reference sequence). CDR3 nucleotide sequence: TGTGCCAGTAGCAGGCCCGAAGTCATGAACACTGAAGCTTTCTTT. Translation gives CASSRPEVMNTEAFF.

The chain is built from TRBV5-5 and TRBJ2-1; TRBD1 might be the D (6 bases). V lost 0 bases and J lost 5, with 12 bases in between. Germline CDR1 SGHKS, CDR2 YYEKEE (reference sequence). This CDR3 is 15 amino acids long. The CDR3, as DNA: TGTGCCAGCAGCTTGGAACCGGGACAAAACAATGAGCAGTTCTTC. This codes for CASSLEPGQNNEQFF.

The chain's CDR3 is CASRRDRGWEQYF. For the CDR3, the DNA is TGTGCCAGCAGGAGGGACAGGGGGTGGGAGCAGTACTTC. The chain uses TRBV5-4 and TRBJ2-7; 11 bases map to TRBD1. V lost 5 bases and J lost 7; bases outside the gene matches: 5. Germline CDR1 SGHNT, CDR2 YYREEE (reference sequence). The CDR3 loop spans 13 amino acids.

V is TRBV7-9 and J is TRBJ2-5; 10 bases fit TRBD2. The germline gives CDR1 SEHNR, CDR2 FQNEAQ (reference sequence). The V segment lost 5 bases and the J segment 1 base; nucleotides outside the gene matches: 7. This CDR3 is 16 amino acids long. CDR3 loop: CASSPTSGRTQETQYF. In DNA, the CDR3 is TGTGCCAGCAGCCCGACTAGCGGGCGTACCCAAGAGACCCAGTACTTC.

The chain uses TRBV27 and TRBJ2-4, with unresolved D. The V gene's germline CDR1 is MNHEY and CDR2 SMNVEV (reference sequence). The germline V and J ends were trimmed by 2 bases and 6 bases, with 8 bases remaining between them. The length of the CDR3 is 13 residues. CDR3 bases: TGTGCCAGCAGTTTAGGCCCCGGAAACATTCAGTACTTC. Translated, it gives CASSLGPGNIQYF.

V gene TRBV5-1 combines with J gene TRBJ2-3; weak D call: TRBD1 (6 bases). Germline CDR1 and CDR2: SGHRS and YFSETQ. V was cut by 6 bases and J by 3 bases, with 14 bases left in between. The CDR3 contains 14 residues. The CDR3 here is CASTKDRPTDTQYF. The CDR3 DNA is TGCGCCAGCACCAAGGACAGACCGACAGATACGCAGTATTTT.

The rearrangement joins TRBV5-4 to TRBJ2-3; D not certain. The V and J ends lost 2 bases and 1 base respectively, with 23 bases between them. This CDR3 has 19 residues. Germline V gene sequence: CDR1 SGHNT, CDR2 YYREEE (reference sequence). The CDR3, as DNA: TGTGCCAGCAGCTTATTGGTCAAGATGGCGATTACTGGCACAGATACGCAGTATTTT. Protein product: CASSLLVKMAITGTDTQYF.

The chain links TRBV28 to TRBJ2-5; D remains unclear. CDR1 and CDR2 from the germline V gene are MDHEN and SYDVKM. Trimming cost V 4 bases and J 3 bases, with 18 bases left between them. This CDR3 comprises 16 residues. This CDR3 is CASSSHPGKMEETQYF. For the CDR3, the DNA is TGTGCCAGCAGTTCCCACCCGGGTAAGATGGAAGAGACCCAGTACTTC.

This chain uses TRBV5-8 with TRBJ2-1, with D perhaps matching TRBD2 (5 bases). Looked up from germline, CDR1 is SGHTS and CDR2 is YDEGEE. V gave up 9 bases and J gave up 3 bases, with 16 bases separating them. This CDR3 is 14 amino acids long. The CDR3 sequence is CATGWANDYNEQFF. CDR3 nucleotide sequence: TGTGCCACGGGATGGGCGAACGACTACAATGAGCAGTTCTTC.

This chain joins TRBV19 and TRBJ2-7; 7 bases align to TRBD1. Germline values: CDR1 LNHDA, CDR2 SQIVND (reference sequence). CDR3 length: 16 residues. V lost 4 bases, J lost 3 bases, and 12 bases stayed unmatched. Here the CDR3 reads CASSNPEGAVIYEQYF. Written as DNA, the CDR3 is TGTGCCAGTAGTAACCCCGAGGGGGCGGTAATCTACGAGCAGTACTTC.

This clone showed up just once. The rearrangement joins TRBV15 to TRBJ2-2, with no clear D. CDR1 and CDR2 from the germline V gene are LNHNV and YYDKDF (reference sequence). V was pared by 0 bases and J by 5 bases, with 16 bases between. This CDR3 contains 17 residues. CDR3 sequence (DNA): TGTGCCACCAGCAGAGATTTCTCAATGGCTGAGACCGGGGAGCTGTTTTTT. It translates to CATSRDFSMAETGELFF.

The gene calls are TRBV27 and TRBJ2-1; 13 bases map to TRBD2. This CDR3 is 15 amino acids long. V lost 6 bases, J lost 5 bases, and 4 bases stayed unmatched. Germline lookup yields CDR1 MNHEY and CDR2 SMNVEV (reference sequence). Here the CDR3 DNA reads TGTGCCAGCAGAACCGGGACTAGCGGGGACAATGAGCAGTTCTTC. Translated: CASRTGTSGDNEQFF.

V is TRBV5-1 and J is TRBJ2-4; weak D call: TRBD1 (6 bases). V was shortened by 4 bases and J by 8 bases, with 16 bases between the two germline ends. The CDR3 is 14 residues long. Germline loops: CDR1 SGHRS, CDR2 YFSETQ. DNA of the CDR3: TGCGCCAGCAGCCGTCGGACAGTGAAGGACATTCAGTACTTC. As protein: CASSRRTVKDIQYF.

V gene TRBV7-8 combines with J gene TRBJ2-5; D gene uncertain. The CDR3 consists of 13 residues. V lost 3 bases and J lost 5, with 10 bases in between. In germline, CDR1 is SGHVS, CDR2 FQNEAQ. The CDR3 DNA reads TGTGCCAGCAGCTTCGACCCGTCGGAGACCCAGTACTTC. Its protein is CASSFDPSETQYF.

Regarding this clone: This same CDR3 is encoded by further DNA sequences in the sample. This chain joins TRBV5-1 and TRBJ2-7; 9 bases fit TRBD1. J gave up 1 base and V 7 bases, and 6 bases lay outside the gene matches. The CDR3 covers 14 residues. Germline-derived CDR1 and CDR2 are SGHRS and YFSETQ. CDR3 residues: CASSTGQGSYEQYF. CDR3 bases: TGCGCCAGCTCGACGGGACAGGGTTCCTACGAGCAGTACTTC.

Remarks on this clone: This same CDR3 is encoded by further DNA sequences in the sample. J is TRBJ2-2 and V is TRBV7-9; D is uncertain. Trimming removed 1 base from V and 7 bases from J, with 4 bases in between. Germline CDR1 is SEHNR and CDR2 is FQNEAQ (reference sequence). This CDR3 has 12 amino acids. The chain's CDR3 is CASSLDSGELFF. The DNA of the CDR3 is TGTGCCAGCAGCTTAGATAGCGGGGAGCTGTTTTTT.

J is TRBJ1-2 and V is TRBV4-1; no firm D call. The germline CDR1 and CDR2 sequences are MGHRA and YSYEKL. Trimming left V 0 bases short and J 2 bases short, with 16 bases between. The CDR3 is made up of 17 amino acids. The CDR3 DNA follows: TGCGCCAGCAGCCAAGATGGCAGTGGGTTACCCAACTATGGCTACACCTTC. Its protein is CASSQDGSGLPNYGYTF.

This rearrangement joins TRBV7-9 to TRBJ2-7, with TRBD2 as a possible D gene (6 bases). Germline V gives CDR1 SEHNR, CDR2 FQNEAQ (reference sequence). The V and J ends lost 5 bases and 4 bases respectively, with 21 bases between them. The CDR3 covers 16 residues. The CDR3 spells CASSQPHRDSNYEQYF. The CDR3 DNA sequence: TGTGCCAGCAGCCAACCTCACCGGGACTCTAATTACGAGCAGTACTTC.

This clone has just one count. The genes are TRBV9 and TRBJ2-7, with D perhaps TRBD1 (6 bases). Germline CDR1 is SGDLS and CDR2 is YYNGEE. V was cut by 0 bases and J by 2 bases, with 12 bases left in between. This CDR3 has 15 residues. CDR3 sequence reads: CASSVGEDRAYEQYF. CDR3 sequence (DNA): TGTGCCAGCAGCGTAGGAGAGGACAGAGCCTACGAGCAGTACTTC.

The rearrangement links TRBV6-5 to TRBJ2-1; D perhaps matches TRBD2 (6 bases). The germline V and J ends were trimmed by 5 bases and 5 bases, with 16 bases remaining between them. The CDR3 has 15 amino acids. Germline V lookup: CDR1 MNHEY, CDR2 SVGAGI. The CDR3 region has the DNA TGTGCCAGCAGTCAGACTGGGACTCTAAACAATGAGCAGTTCTTC. Translating it yields CASSQTGTLNNEQFF.

The chain is built from TRBV5-6 and TRBJ2-1, with D possibly being TRBD1 (6 bases). The germline V gene has CDR1 SGHDT and CDR2 YYEEEE. Trimming took 6 bases from V and 4 from J, leaving 11 bases between them. The CDR3 is made up of 13 amino acids. The CDR3 nucleotides read TGTGCCAGCATAAGGGGGTCTTACAATGAGCAGTTCTTC. Its translation: CASIRGSYNEQFF.